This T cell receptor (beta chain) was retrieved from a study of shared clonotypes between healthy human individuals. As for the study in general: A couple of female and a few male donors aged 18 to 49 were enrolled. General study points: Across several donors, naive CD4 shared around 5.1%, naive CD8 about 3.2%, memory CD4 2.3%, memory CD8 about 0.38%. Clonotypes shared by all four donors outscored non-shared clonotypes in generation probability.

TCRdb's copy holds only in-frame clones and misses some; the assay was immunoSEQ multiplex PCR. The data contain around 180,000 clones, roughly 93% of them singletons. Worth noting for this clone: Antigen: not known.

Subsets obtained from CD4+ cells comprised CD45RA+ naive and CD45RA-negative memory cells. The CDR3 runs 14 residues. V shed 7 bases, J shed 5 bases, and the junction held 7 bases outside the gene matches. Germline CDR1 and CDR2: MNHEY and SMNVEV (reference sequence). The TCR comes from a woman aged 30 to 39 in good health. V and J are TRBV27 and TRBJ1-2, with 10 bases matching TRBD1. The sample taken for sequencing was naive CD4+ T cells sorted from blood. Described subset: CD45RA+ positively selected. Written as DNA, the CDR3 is TGTGCCAGCACTTCGGACAGGGGGGGATATGGCTACACCTTC. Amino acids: CASTSDRGGYGYTF.